The entry below gives a single T cell receptor beta chain sequence along with its context. These data originate in a study of CD8 T cells in ankylosing spondylitis. V lost 5 bases, J lost 3 bases, and 6 bases stayed unmatched. CDR1 and CDR2 (germline): LNHDA, SQIVND (reference sequence). The CDR3 runs to 14 residues. Each CDR3 protein is one row after TCRdb ran MiXCR on the 5' RACE reads. The table has a few hundred thousand distinct CDR3 sequences, approximately 10% seen once; the top ten hold 21%. The sequence derives from a male donor with ankylosing spondylitis or in good health (not recorded which). The chain links TRBV19 to TRBJ1-1; 7 bases map to TRBD1. The sequenced sample consisted of blood, either unsorted or a sorted T cell fraction (not recorded which). CDR3 in DNA: TGTGCCAGTAGTGGCAGGGGGGGAGACACTGAAGCTTTCTTT. It encodes CASSGRGGDTEAFF.